This TCR beta chain was sequenced in a study of identical twins. A single record per CDR3 protein comes from TCRdb applying MiXCR to the 5' RACE reads. The sample lists around 490,000 distinct CDR3 sequences; 20% to 25% were seen once. Deletions cut 1 base from V and 4 bases from J, with 8 bases between. The germline gives CDR1 MNHEY, CDR2 SMNVEV (reference sequence). The CDR3 is made up of 14 amino acids. This clonotype was detected a few times. Its antigen is currently unknown. Study results and limitations: Twin-shared out-of-frame alpha sequences showed excess low generation probability.

These data are also associated with another study on yellow fever vaccine responses in identical twins.

The sequenced sample was CD4+ T cells sorted from blood. The chain joins TRBV27 to TRBJ2-1, with D hard to call. This sequence originates from a woman aged 18-30 years in good health. CDR3 coding DNA: TGTGCCAGCAGTTTATTTTCCCCATACAATGAGCAGTTCTTC. It codes for CASSLFSPYNEQFF.